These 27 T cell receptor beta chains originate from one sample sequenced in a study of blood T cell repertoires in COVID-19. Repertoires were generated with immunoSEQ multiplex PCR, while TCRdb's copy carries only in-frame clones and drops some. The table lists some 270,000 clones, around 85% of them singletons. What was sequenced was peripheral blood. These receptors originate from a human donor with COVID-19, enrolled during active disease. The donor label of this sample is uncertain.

CDR3: CSVGGTSIYNEQFF. CDR3 bases: TGCAGCGTTGGCGGGACTAGCATTTACAATGAGCAGTTCTTC. The rearrangement joins TRBV29-1 to TRBJ2-1; 9 bases line up with TRBD2. V was clipped by 4 bases and J by 4 bases; unmatched bases: 5. The CDR3 has 14 amino acids. Germline V gene data show CDR1 as SQVTM and CDR2 as ANQGSEA.

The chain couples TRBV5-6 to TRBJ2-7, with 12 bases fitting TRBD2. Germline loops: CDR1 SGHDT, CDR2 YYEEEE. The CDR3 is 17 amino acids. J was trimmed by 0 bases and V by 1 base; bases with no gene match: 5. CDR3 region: CASSLLLAGGNSYEQYF. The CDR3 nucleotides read TGTGCCAGCAGCTTGTTACTAGCGGGAGGAAACTCCTACGAGCAGTACTTC.

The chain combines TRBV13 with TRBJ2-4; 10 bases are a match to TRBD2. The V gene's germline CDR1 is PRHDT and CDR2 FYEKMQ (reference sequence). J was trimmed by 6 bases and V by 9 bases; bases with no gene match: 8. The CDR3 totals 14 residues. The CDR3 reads CASRAGGPGNIQYF. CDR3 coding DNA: TGTGCCAGTCGAGCGGGAGGGCCGGGAAACATTCAGTACTTC.

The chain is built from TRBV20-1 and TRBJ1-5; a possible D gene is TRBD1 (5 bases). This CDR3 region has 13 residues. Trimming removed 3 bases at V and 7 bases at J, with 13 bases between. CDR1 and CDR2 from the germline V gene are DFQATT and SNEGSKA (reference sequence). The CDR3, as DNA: TGCAGTGCTAGTCCCTCGACAGTACAGCCCCAGCATTTT. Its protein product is CSASPSTVQPQHF.

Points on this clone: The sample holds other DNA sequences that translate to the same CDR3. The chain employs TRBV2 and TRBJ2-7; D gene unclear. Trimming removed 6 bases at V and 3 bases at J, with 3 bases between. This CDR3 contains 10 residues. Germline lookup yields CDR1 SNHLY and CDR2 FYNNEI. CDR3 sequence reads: CASSLYEQYF. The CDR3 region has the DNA TGTGCCAGCAGCCTCTACGAGCAGTACTTC.

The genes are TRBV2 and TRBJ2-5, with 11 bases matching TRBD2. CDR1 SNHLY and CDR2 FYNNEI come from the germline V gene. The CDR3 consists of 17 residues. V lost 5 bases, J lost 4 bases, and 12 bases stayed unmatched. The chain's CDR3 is CASSPRTSGSSLETQYF. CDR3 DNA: TGTGCCAGCAGTCCACGGACTAGCGGGTCCTCTTTAGAGACCCAGTACTTC. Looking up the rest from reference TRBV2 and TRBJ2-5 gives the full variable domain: EPEVTQTPSHQVTQMGQEVILRCVPISNHLYFYWYRQILGQKVEFLVSFYNNEISEKSEIFDDQFSVERPDGSNFTLKIRSTKLEDSAMYFCASSPRTSGSSLETQYFGPGTRLLVL.

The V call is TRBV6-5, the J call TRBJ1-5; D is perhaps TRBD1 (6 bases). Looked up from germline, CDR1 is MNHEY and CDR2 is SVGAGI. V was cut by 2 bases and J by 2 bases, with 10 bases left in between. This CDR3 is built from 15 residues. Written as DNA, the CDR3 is TGTGCCAGCAGTTACGAACAGGGAGGCAATCAGCCCCAGCATTTT. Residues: CASSYEQGGNQPQHF.

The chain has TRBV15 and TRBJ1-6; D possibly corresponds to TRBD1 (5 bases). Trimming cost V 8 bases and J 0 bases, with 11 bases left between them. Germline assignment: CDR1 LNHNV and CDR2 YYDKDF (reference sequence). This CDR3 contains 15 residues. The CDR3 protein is CATGRGSSYNSPLHF. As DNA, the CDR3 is TGTGCCACCGGTAGGGGAAGCTCCTATAATTCACCCCTCCACTTT.

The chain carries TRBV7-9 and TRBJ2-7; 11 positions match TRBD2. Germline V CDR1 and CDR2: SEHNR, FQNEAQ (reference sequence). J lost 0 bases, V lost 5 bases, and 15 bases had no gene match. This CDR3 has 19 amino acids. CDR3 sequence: CASSPSPGSGRGSSYEQYF. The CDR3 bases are TGTGCCAGCAGCCCCTCCCCTGGTAGCGGGAGGGGGAGCTCCTACGAGCAGTACTTC.

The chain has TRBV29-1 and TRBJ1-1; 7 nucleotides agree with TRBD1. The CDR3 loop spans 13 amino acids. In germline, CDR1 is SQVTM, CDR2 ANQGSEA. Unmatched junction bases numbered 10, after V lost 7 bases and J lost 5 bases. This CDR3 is CSGRTGVRTEAFF. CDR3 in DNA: TGCAGCGGGAGAACAGGGGTGAGGACTGAAGCTTTCTTT.

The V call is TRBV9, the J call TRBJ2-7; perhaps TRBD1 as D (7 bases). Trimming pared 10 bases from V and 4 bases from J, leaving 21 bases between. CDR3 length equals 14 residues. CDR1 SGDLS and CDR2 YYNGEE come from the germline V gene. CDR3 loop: CAGPTRGRRYEQYF. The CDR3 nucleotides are TGTGCCGGACCCACCAGGGGGAGGCGATACGAGCAGTACTTC.

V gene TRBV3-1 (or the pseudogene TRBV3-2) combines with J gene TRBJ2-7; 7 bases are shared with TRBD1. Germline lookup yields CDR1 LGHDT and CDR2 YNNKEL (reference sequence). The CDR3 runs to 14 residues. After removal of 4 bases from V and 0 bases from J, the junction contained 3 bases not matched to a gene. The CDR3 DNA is TGTGCCAGCAGCCGTAGGGACAGCTCCTACGAGCAGTACTTC. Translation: CASSRRDSSYEQYF.

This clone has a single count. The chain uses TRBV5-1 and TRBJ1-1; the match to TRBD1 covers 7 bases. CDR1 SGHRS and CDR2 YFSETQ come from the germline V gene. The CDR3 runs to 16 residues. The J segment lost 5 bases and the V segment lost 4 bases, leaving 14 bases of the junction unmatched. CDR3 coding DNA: TGCGCCAGCAGCAACCCGCTGACAGGGATTGGTACTGAAGCTTTCTTT. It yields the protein CASSNPLTGIGTEAFF.

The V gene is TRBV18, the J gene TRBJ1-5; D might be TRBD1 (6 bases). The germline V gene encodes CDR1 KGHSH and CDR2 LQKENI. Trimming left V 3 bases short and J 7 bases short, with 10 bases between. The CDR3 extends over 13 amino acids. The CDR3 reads CASSPGRGQPQHF. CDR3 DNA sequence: TGTGCCAGCTCACCCGGAAGGGGGCAGCCCCAGCATTTT. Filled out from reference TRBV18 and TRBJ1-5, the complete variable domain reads NAGVMQNPRHLVRRRGQEARLRCSPMKGHSHVYWYRQLPEEGLKFMVYLQKENIIDESGMPKERFSAEFPKEGPSILRIQQVVRGDSAAYFCASSPGRGQPQHFGDGTRLSIL.

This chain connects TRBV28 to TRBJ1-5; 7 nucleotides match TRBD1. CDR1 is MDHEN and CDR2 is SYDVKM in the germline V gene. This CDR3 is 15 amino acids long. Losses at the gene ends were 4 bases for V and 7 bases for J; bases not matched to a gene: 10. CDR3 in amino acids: CASSSTEGGWQPQHF. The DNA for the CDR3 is TGTGCCAGCAGTTCCACCGAAGGGGGCTGGCAGCCCCAGCATTTT.

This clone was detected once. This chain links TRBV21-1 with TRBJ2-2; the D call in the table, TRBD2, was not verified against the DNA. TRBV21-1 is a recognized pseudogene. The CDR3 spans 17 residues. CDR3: CASSKVSVAPNTGELFF. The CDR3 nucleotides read TGTGCCAGCAGCAAAGTGTCGGTCGCCCCCAACACCGGGGAGCTGTTTTTT.

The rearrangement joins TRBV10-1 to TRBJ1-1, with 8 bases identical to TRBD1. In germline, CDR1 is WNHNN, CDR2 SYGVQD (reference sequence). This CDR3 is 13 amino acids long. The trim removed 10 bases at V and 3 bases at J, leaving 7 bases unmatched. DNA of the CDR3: TGCGCCACACAGGGGGGGCGAGACACTGAAGCTTTCTTT. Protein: CATQGGRDTEAFF.

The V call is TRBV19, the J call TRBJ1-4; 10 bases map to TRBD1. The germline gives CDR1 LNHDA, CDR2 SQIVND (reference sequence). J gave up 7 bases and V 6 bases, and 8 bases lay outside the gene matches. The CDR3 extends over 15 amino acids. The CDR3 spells CASRNRQGAGEKLFF. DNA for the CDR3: TGTGCCAGTAGGAACCGACAGGGGGCGGGTGAAAAACTGTTTTTT.

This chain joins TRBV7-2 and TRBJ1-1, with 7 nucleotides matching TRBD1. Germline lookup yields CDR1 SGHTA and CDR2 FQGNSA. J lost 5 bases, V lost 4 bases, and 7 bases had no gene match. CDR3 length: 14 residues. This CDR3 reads CASSSARDRTEAFF. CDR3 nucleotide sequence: TGTGCCAGCAGCTCAGCACGGGACAGAACTGAAGCTTTCTTT.

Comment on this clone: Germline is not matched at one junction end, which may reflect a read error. The CDR3 nucleotides read TGTGCCAGCAGTTACCAACTAGCGGGAGGGTTTTTATCCTTCAATGAGCAGTTCTTC. Its protein product is CASSYQLAGGFLSFNEQFF. The chain uses TRBV6-2 or TRBV6-3 and TRBJ2-1, with 13 bases identical to TRBD2. This CDR3 is built from 19 residues. CDR1 and CDR2 from the germline V gene are MNHEY and SVGEGT.

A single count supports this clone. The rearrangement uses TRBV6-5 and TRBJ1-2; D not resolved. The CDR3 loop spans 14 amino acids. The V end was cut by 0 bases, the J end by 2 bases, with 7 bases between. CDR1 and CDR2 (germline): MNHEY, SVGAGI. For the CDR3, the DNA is TGTGCCAGCAGTTACTCGGGCAGAAACTATGGCTACACCTTC. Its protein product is CASSYSGRNYGYTF.

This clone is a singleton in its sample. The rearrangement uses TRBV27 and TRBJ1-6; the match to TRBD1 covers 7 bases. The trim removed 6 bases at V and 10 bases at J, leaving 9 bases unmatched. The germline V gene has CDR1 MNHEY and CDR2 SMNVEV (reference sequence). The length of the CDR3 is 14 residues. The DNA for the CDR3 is TGTGCCAGCAGCCGCCGGGACAGTTGGTCACCCCTCCACTTT. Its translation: CASSRRDSWSPLHF.

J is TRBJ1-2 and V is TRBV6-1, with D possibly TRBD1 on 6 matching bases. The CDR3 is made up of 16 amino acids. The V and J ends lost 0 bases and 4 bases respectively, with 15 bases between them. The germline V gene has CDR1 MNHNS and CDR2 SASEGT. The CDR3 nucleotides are TGTGCCAGCAGTGAAGCCCTTGGCAGGGGTAGCTATGGCTACACCTTC. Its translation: CASSEALGRGSYGYTF.

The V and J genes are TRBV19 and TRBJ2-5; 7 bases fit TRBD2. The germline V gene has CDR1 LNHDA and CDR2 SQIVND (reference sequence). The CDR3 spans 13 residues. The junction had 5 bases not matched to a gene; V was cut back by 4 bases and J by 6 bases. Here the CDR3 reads CASSTGGTKTQYF. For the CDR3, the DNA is TGTGCCAGTAGTACGGGAGGTACGAAGACCCAGTACTTC.

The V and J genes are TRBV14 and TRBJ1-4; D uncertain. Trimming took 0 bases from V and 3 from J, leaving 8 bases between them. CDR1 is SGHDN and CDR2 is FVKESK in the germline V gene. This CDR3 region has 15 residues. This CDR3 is CASSQDRKPNEKLFF. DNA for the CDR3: TGTGCCAGCAGCCAAGATCGAAAGCCTAATGAAAAACTGTTTTTT.

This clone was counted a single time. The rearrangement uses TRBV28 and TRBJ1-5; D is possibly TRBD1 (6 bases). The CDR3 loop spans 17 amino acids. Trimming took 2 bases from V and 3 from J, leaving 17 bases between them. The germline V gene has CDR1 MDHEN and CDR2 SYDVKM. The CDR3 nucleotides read TGTGCCAGCAGTTTACCCTATTCAGGGGACCTCAATCAGCCCCAGCATTTT. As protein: CASSLPYSGDLNQPQHF.

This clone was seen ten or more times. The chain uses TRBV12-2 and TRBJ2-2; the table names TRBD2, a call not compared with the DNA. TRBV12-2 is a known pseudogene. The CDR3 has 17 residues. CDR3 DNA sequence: TGTGCAAGTCGCCTGTGGGAGCTAGCGGTAAACACCGGGGAGCTGTTTTTT. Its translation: CASRLWELAVNTGELFF.